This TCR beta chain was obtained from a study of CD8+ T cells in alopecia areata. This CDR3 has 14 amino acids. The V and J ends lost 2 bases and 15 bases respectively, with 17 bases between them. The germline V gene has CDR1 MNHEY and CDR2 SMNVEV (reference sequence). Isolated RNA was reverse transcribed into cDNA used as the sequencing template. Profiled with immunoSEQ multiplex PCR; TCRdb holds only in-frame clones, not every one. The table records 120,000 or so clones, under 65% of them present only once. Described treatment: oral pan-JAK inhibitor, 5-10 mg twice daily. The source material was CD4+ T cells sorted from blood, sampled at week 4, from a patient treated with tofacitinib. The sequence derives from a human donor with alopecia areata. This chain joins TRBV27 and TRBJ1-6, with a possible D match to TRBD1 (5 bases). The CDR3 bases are TGTGCCAGCAGTTTACCAGGGACGGTTGGTCTCCTCCACTTT. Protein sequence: CASSLPGTVGLLHF.